This T cell receptor (delta chain) was captured by sequencing in a study of gamma-delta chains in newborns, infants, children. TCRdb reprocessed the reads through CATT. The table includes 5,700 or so delta-chain clones, 0.4% to 0.45% detected once. The sequenced sample consisted of blood. Source of these receptors: a child who was a newborn, infant or young child, either healthy, febrile or measles-vaccinated (not recorded which).

A few counts support this clone. A read error is possible here, since a much larger clone lies one base away. The J gene is TRDJ3, the V gene TRDV2, with D perhaps matching TRDD3 (6 bases). CDR1 GEAIGNYY and CDR2 EKD come from the germline V gene. CDR3 length: 20 amino acids. Here the CDR3 DNA reads TGTGCCTGCGACAAGTACCGGGGATCCTCTTCGACCTGGGACACCCGACAGATGTTTTTC. Translation gives CACDKYRGSSSTWDTRQMFF.